This TCR beta chain is from a study of response to subunit inactivated influenza vaccine listed by TCRdb under 2018. Study-level background: The study used deep quantitative T cell receptor repertoire profiling to track responses to a trivalent subunit inactivated influenza vaccine.

Overall study results and their limits: According to the authors, only a limited number of new T cells may be recruited by each seasonal influenza vaccination.

The method behind the library was RT-PCR. For sequencing, an Illumina HiSeq 2500 was employed. TCRdb reanalyzed the raw reads on its own, using fastp at Q25 for trimming and MiXCR for clone calling, and kept in-frame beta chains. Rows are unified per CDR3 protein, each entry keeping the most common DNA and genes. A total of a few hundred thousand distinct CDR3 sequences appear in this sample, just over 20% of them only once. Of the sample, roughly a tenth falls within the top ten clones. With regard to this clonotype: Its antigen is currently not known. No clone much larger than this one lies a single base away; base qualities are absent.

This sequence was found in a man in his fifties or sixties who received an inactivated influenza vaccine. Donor details come from another sample of the same person, matched by shared clones. Sequencing was performed on PBMCs from blood, taken less than 22 months after vaccination.

The DNA sequence is as follows: TGTGCCTGGAGTGCGGGACCCACAGATACGCAGTATTTT. It translates as CAWSAGPTDTQYF. The chain uses TRBV30 and TRBJ2-3; the D gene may be TRBD1 or TRBD2, since each aligns over 5 bases. The germline ends are 7 bases apart after V is trimmed by 1 base and J by 2 bases. Via the germline V gene (reference sequence), CDR1 is GTSNPN and CDR2 SVGIG. The CDR3 sequence holds 13 residues, the cysteine and phenylalanine included. Left in the record is the CDR3 DNA by itself, 39 bases read in frame from the first base.